This T cell receptor beta chain was obtained from a study of T cells in Graves' hyperthyroidism and ophthalmopathy. RNA transcripts served as the template for amplifying TCR beta CDR3 regions. The HTBI primer set was used in a first-round RT-PCR of the TCR CDR3. TCRdb called the multiplex PCR reads again in MiXCR, with one record for every CDR3 protein. This sample has more than 150,000 distinct CDR3 sequences, with about 17% found just once. Uncontrolled infection, other autoimmune disease, pregnancy and lactation each barred patients from inclusion. PBMCs were derived from around 10 ml fresh peripheral blood. The sample taken for sequencing was blood. This clonotype was obtained from a woman between 45 and 65 years old with Graves' hyperthyroidism.

The CDR3 spells CASSFYQGQRNTEAFF. The CDR3 DNA reads TGTGCCAGCAGCTTCTACCAGGGACAAAGGAACACTGAAGCTTTCTTT. The gene calls are TRBV5-8 and TRBJ1-1, with D tentatively TRBD1 (6 bases). Trimming removed 2 bases from V and 1 base from J, with 15 bases in between. CDR1 and CDR2 (germline): SGHTS, YDEGEE. The CDR3 contains 16 residues.